A selection of T cell receptor beta chains follows, all from one sample in a study of PD-1 blockade in classical Hodgkin lymphoma. The assay was immunoSEQ multiplex PCR, and TCRdb's table has in-frame clones only and misses some. The table lists 130,000 to 150,000 clones, about 78% of them singletons. This specimen consisted of peripheral blood mononuclear cells (PBMCs), obtained before the second cycle of nivolumab. All receptors derive from a human donor with classical Hodgkin lymphoma. CDR3s include the opening cysteine and the closing phenylalanine or tryptophan. A D gene is named only where the DNA matches it firmly. Size values are once, few and many counts, or a class for expanded clones, and some rows have none.

V	size	J	D	CDR3	DNA
TRBV7-3	NA	TRBJ2-1	TRBD2	CASRSGTSGRSSYNEQFF	TGTGCCAGCAGGTCCGGGACTAGCGGACGGAGCTCCTACAATGAGCAGTTCTTC
TRBV7-3	NA	TRBJ1-2	NA	CASRVFLTGTYGYTF	TGCGCCAGCAGGGTCTTCCTAACAGGGACCTATGGCTACACCTTC
TRBV30	NA	TRBJ1-2	NA	CAWSSPLYGYTF	TGTGCCTGGAGTTCACCGCTCTATGGCTACACCTTC
TRBV11-3	few	TRBJ2-7	TRBD2	CASSLVGGREQYF	TGTGCCAGCAGCTTAGTGGGAGGGCGCGAGCAGTACTTC
TRBV6-5	NA	TRBJ1-1	TRBD1	CASSWDRVKAFF	TGTGCCAGCAGCTGGGACAGGGTTAAGGCTTTCTTT
TRBV2	NA	TRBJ2-3	TRBD2	CASRGDYLDTQYF	TGTGCCAGCAGGGGGGACTATCTGGATACGCAGTATTTT
TRBV28	NA	TRBJ2-3	NA	CASSFRREWRSTDTQYF	TGTGCCAGCAGTTTTAGGCGAGAATGGAGGAGCACAGATACGCAGTATTTT
TRBV2	few	TRBJ2-2	TRBD2	CASSGELAGAGELFF	TGTGCCAGCAGTGGTGAATTAGCGGGAGCCGGGGAGCTGTTTTTT
TRBV6-5	NA	TRBJ2-3	TRBD2	CASSLGLAVGTQYF	TGTGCCAGCAGTTTAGGGCTAGCGGTTGGGACGCAGTATTTT
TRBV7-9	NA	TRBJ1-2	TRBD1	CASIRGQHLKDYGYTF	TGTGCCAGCATAAGGGGACAGCACCTAAAAGACTATGGCTACACCTTC
TRBV6-1	NA	TRBJ1-2	NA	CASTPRLDSFYGYTF	TGTGCCAGCACACCACGCCTGGACAGTTTCTATGGCTACACCTTC
TRBV18	NA	TRBJ1-4	TRBD1	CASSFGTGVLYEKLFF	TGTGCCAGCTCATTCGGGACAGGGGTGTTATATGAAAAACTGTTTTTT
TRBV6-5	few	TRBJ2-3	NA	CASSYSGFTDTQYF	TGTGCCAGCAGTTACTCGGGGTTTACAGATACGCAGTATTTT
TRBV5-6	NA	TRBJ2-5	NA	CASSFWRFGETQYF	TGTGCCAGCAGCTTTTGGCGTTTTGGGGAGACCCAGTACTTC
TRBV6-5	once	TRBJ1-3	TRBD1	CASRPTGAGNTIYF	TGTGCCAGCAGACCGACAGGGGCTGGAAACACCATATATTTT
TRBV6-1	NA	TRBJ2-3	NA	CASSEMVGRETDTQYF	TGTGCCAGCAGTGAAATGGTAGGCAGGGAGACAGATACGCAGTATTTT
TRBV7-2	NA	TRBJ1-4	TRBD1	CASSPGQGRENEKLFF	TGTGCCAGCAGCCCGGGACAGGGGAGGGAAAATGAAAAACTGTTTTTT
TRBV4-3	NA	TRBJ1-6	NA	CASSTQPLDSPLHF	TGCGCCAGCAGCACTCAGCCACTGGATTCACCCCTCCACTTT
TRBV6-5	once	TRBJ2-1	TRBD2	CASSYRSSGYHNEQFF	TGTGCCAGCAGTTACAGGTCTAGCGGGTATCACAATGAGCAGTTCTTC
TRBV5-6	NA	TRBJ2-1	NA	CASSLLKSSYNEQFF	TGTGCCAGCAGCTTGTTGAAGAGCTCCTACAATGAGCAGTTCTTC
TRBV28	once	TRBJ2-4	TRBD2	CASNGWGGTLAKNIQYF	TGTGCCAGCAACGGATGGGGAGGGACTCTAGCCAAAAACATTCAGTACTTC
TRBV18	NA	TRBJ2-3	NA	CASSPGSSTDTQYF	TGTGCCAGCTCACCGGGGAGTTCCACAGATACGCAGTATTTT
TRBV6-5	NA	TRBJ1-2	NA	CASSESDQGYGYTF	TGTGCCAGCAGTGAGTCCGACCAGGGGTATGGCTACACCTTC
TRBV23-1	once	TRBJ1-1	NA	CASSRKGAGNTEAFF	TGCGCCAGCAGTCGAAAAGGGGCCGGGAACACTGAAGCTTTCTTT
TRBV30	NA	TRBJ2-5	NA	CAWSVGGETQYF	TGTGCCTGGAGTGTAGGTGGAGAGACCCAGTACTTC
TRBV28	NA	TRBJ2-7	NA	CASSFGGYSYEQYF	TGTGCCAGCAGTTTTGGGGGCTACTCCTACGAGCAGTACTTC
TRBV9	many	TRBJ1-1	TRBD1	CASSAIGQGRWTEAFF	TGTGCCAGCAGCGCCATCGGACAGGGAAGGTGGACTGAAGCTTTCTTT
TRBV2	once	TRBJ2-5	NA	CASSSDSRETQYF	TGTGCCAGCAGCTCGGACAGCCGAGAGACCCAGTACTTC
TRBV6-5	NA	TRBJ1-5	NA	CASSTNNRERQPQHF	TGTGCCAGCAGTACCAATAACAGGGAACGACAGCCCCAGCATTTT
TRBV28	NA	TRBJ2-7	NA	CASSFFQEQYF	TGTGCCAGCAGTTTCTTCCAGGAGCAGTACTTC
TRBV9	NA	TRBJ2-7	TRBD2	CASSAGTSSPYEQYF	TGTGCCAGCAGCGCTGGGACTAGCAGCCCCTACGAGCAGTACTTC
TRBV6-5	NA	TRBJ1-1	TRBD1	CASIGQGGTEAFF	TGTGCCAGCATTGGACAGGGCGGCACTGAAGCTTTCTTT
TRBV19	NA	TRBJ2-3	TRBD2	CASSTSGSGADTQYF	TGTGCCAGTAGTACTAGCGGGAGTGGGGCAGATACGCAGTATTTT
TRBV14	few	TRBJ1-1	NA	CASSPLLSGDTEAFF	TGTGCCAGCAGCCCCCTTCTATCAGGGGATACTGAAGCTTTCTTT
TRBV29-1	NA	TRBJ1-1	NA	CSVEDPGGGAFF	TGCAGCGTTGAAGATCCGGGGGGAGGAGCTTTCTTT
TRBV5-4	NA	TRBJ2-5	TRBD2	CASRRDYSQETQYF	TGTGCCAGCAGGCGGGACTACTCCCAAGAGACCCAGTACTTC
TRBV7-8	NA	TRBJ2-5	TRBD1	CASSLRDRGQETQYF	TGTGCCAGCAGCCTTCGCGACAGGGGACAAGAGACCCAGTACTTC
TRBV6-5	NA	TRBJ1-2	NA	CASSYSMGPANYGYTF	TGTGCCAGCAGTTACTCGATGGGGCCAGCTAACTATGGCTACACCTTC
TRBV11-2	NA	TRBJ2-7	NA	CASSVTPRENYEQYF	TGTGCCAGCAGCGTTACCCCAAGGGAAAACTACGAGCAGTACTTC
TRBV7-2	NA	TRBJ2-7	TRBD1	CASSGQGASYEQYF	TGTGCCAGCAGCGGACAGGGGGCTTCCTACGAGCAGTACTTC
TRBV5-1	once	TRBJ2-3	NA	CASSLAPRGTDTQYF	TGCGCCAGCAGCTTGGCCCCGCGGGGCACAGATACGCAGTATTTT
TRBV7-3	NA	TRBJ2-7	NA	CASSLNDANEQYF	TGTGCCAGCAGCTTAAACGATGCGAACGAGCAGTACTTC
TRBV7-3	NA	TRBJ2-1	NA	CASSLAGGASGSYNEQFF	TGTGCCAGCAGCTTAGCCGGGGGCGCCTCAGGCTCCTACAATGAGCAGTTCTTC
TRBV10-3	NA	TRBJ1-2	NA	CAISEGPNRADYGYTF	TGTGCCATCAGTGAAGGCCCAAACAGGGCCGACTATGGCTACACCTTC
TRBV4-1	NA	TRBJ2-7	NA	CASSSISGEQYF	TGCGCCAGCAGCTCTATATCCGGGGAGCAGTACTTC